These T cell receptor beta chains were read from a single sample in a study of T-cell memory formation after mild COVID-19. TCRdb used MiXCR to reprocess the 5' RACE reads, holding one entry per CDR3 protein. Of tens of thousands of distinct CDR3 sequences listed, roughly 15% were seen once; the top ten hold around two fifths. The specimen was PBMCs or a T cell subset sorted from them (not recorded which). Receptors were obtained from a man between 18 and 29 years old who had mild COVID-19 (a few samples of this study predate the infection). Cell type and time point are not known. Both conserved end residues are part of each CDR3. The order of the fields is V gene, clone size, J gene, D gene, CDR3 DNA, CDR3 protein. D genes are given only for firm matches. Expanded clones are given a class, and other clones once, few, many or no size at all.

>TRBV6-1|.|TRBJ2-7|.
TGTGCCAGCACCCTTGGGACACGGTCTAGGTACGAGCAGTACTTC
CASTLGTRSRYEQYF
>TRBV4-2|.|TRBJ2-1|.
TGTGCCAGCAGCCAAGCAAAGTACAATGAGCAGTTCTTC
CASSQAKYNEQFF
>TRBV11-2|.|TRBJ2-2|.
TGTGCCAGCAGCTCCAGGGGTGCCGGGGAGCTGTTTTTT
CASSSRGAGELFF
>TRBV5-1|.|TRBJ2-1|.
TGCGCCAGCAGCTGGGACAACAATGAGCAGTTCTTC
CASSWDNNEQFF
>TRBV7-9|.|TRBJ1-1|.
TGTGCCAGCAGCTTAGGTCAAGTTTTACTAAACACTGAAGCTTTCTTT
CASSLGQVLLNTEAFF
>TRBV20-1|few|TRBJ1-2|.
TGCAGTGCTAGAGAGACCCAGGGCTATGGCTACACCTTC
CSARETQGYGYTF
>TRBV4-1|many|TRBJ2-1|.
TGCGCCAGCAGCCACGTTGGACTCATGAATGAGCAGTTCTTC
CASSHVGLMNEQFF
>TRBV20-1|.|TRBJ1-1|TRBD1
TGCAGTGCTAGAGACTACAGGGGCTACACTGAAGCTTTCTTT
CSARDYRGYTEAFF
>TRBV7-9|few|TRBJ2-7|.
TGTGCCAGCAGCCCGCAATCGACCCACGCCCTCTACGAGCAGTACTTC
CASSPQSTHALYEQYF
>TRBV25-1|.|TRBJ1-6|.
TGTGCCAGCAGTGACTACAGGGAGTATTCACCCCTCCACTTT
CASSDYREYSPLHF
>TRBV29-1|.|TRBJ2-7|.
TGCAGCGTTCGGCAAAACCTCTACGAGCAGTACTTC
CSVRQNLYEQYF